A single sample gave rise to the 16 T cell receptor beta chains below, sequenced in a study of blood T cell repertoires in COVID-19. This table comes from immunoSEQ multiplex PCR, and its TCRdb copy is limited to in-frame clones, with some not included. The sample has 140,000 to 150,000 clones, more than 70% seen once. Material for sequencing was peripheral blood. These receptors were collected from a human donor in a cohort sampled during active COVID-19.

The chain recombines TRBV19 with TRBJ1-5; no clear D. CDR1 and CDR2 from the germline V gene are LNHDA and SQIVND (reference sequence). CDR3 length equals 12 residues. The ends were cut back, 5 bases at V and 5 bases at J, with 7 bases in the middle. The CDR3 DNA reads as TGTGCCAGTAGTGTACTTTATCAGCCCCAGCATTTT. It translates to CASSVLYQPQHF.

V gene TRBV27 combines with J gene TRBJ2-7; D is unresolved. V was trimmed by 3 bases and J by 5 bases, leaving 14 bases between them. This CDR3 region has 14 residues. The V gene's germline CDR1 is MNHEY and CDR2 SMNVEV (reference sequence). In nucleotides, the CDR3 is TGTGCCAGCAGTTTTATCGGCCCTAGGAACGAGCAGTACTTC. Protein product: CASSFIGPRNEQYF.

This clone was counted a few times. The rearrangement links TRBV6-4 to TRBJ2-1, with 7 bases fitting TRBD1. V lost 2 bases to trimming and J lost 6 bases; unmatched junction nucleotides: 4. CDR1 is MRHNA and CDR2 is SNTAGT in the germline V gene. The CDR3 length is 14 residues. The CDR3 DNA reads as TGTGCCAGCAGTGACGGGACAGACCCCAATGAGCAGTTCTTC. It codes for CASSDGTDPNEQFF.

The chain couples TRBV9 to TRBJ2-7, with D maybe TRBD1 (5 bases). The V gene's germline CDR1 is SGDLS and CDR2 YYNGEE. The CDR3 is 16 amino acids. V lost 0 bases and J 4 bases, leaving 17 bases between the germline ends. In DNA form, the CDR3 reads TGTGCCAGCAGCGTAGACCTTAGAGGACACTTGTACGAGCAGTACTTC. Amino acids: CASSVDLRGHLYEQYF. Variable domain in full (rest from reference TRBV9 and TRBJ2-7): DSGVTQTPKHLITATGQRVTLRCSPRSGDLSVYWYQQSLDQGLQFLIQYYNGEERAKGNILERFSAQQFPDLHSELNLSSLELGDSALYFCASSVDLRGHLYEQYFGPGTRLTVT.

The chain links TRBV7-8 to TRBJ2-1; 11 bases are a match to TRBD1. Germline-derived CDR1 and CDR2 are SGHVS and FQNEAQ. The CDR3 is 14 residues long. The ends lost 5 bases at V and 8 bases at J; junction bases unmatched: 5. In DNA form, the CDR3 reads TGTGCCAGCAGCCCAGGACAGGGGGCGGATGAGCAGTTCTTC. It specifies CASSPGQGADEQFF. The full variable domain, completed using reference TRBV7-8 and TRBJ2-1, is GAGVSQSPRYKVAKRGQDVALRCDPISGHVSLFWYQQALGQGPEFLTYFQNEAQLDKSGLPSDRFFAERPEGSVSTLKIQRTQQEDSAVYLCASSPGQGADEQFFGPGTRLTVL.

This CDR3 is CASSLKSLASYNEQFF. CDR3 DNA: TGTGCCAGCAGCTTGAAGTCCCTGGCCTCCTACAATGAGCAGTTCTTC. The rearrangement uses TRBV5-6 and TRBJ2-1; the D is unclear. V was trimmed by 1 base and J by 0 bases, leaving 11 bases between them. CDR3 length: 16 residues. In germline, CDR1 is SGHDT, CDR2 YYEEEE. Supplemented by reference TRBV5-6 and TRBJ2-1, the full variable domain reads DAGVTQSPTHLIKTRGQQVTLRCSPKSGHDTVSWYQQALGQGPQFIFQYYEEEERQRGNFPDRFSGHQFPNYSSELNVNALLLGDSALYLCASSLKSLASYNEQFFGPGTRLTVL.

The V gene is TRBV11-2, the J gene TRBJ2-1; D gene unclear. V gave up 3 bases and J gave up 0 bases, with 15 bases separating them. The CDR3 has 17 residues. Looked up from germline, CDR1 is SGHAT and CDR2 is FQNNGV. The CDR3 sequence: CASSFATPRSSYNEQFF. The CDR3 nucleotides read TGTGCCAGCAGCTTTGCAACACCTCGGAGCTCCTACAATGAGCAGTTCTTC.

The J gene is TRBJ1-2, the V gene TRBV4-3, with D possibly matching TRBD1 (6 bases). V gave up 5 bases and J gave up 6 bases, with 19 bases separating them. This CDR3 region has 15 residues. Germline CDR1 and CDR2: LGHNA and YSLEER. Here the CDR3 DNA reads TGCGCCAGCAGCTATGTGGACAGCGGTATCGATGGCTACACCTTC. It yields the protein CASSYVDSGIDGYTF.

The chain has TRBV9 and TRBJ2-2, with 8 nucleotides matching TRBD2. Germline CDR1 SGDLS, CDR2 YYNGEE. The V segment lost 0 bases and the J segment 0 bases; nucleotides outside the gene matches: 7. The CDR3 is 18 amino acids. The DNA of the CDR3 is TGTGCCAGCAGCGTAGGCATACAGGGACTAGCGAACACCGGGGAGCTGTTTTTT. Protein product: CASSVGIQGLANTGELFF.

CDR3 loop: CASSRSSSGNTIYF. The CDR3 DNA reads as TGCGCCAGCAGCCGCTCCAGCTCTGGAAACACCATATATTTT. The genes are TRBV4-3 and TRBJ1-3, with unresolved D. The germline V gene encodes CDR1 LGHNA and CDR2 YSLEER. V was clipped by 4 bases and J by 0 bases, with 7 bases between them. The length of the CDR3 is 14 residues.

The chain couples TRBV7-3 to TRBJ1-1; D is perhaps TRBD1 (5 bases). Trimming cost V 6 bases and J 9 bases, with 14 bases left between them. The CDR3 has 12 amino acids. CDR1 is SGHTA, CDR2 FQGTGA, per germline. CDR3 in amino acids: CASSDAGGQAFF. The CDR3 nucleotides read TGTGCCAGCAGTGACGCGGGGGGACAAGCTTTCTTT. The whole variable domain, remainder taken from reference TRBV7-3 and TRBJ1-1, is GAGVSQTPSNKVTEKGKYVELRCDPISGHTALYWYRQSLGQGPEFLIYFQGTGAADDSGLPNDRFFAVRPEGSVSTLKIQRTERGDSAVYLCASSDAGGQAFFGQGTRLTVV.

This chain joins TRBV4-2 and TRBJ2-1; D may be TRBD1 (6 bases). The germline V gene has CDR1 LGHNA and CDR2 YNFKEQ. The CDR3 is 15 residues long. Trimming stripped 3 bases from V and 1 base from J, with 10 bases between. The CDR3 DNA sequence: TGTGCCAGCAGCCAGCAGGGGCCATCCTACAATGAGCAGTTCTTC. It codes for CASSQQGPSYNEQFF.

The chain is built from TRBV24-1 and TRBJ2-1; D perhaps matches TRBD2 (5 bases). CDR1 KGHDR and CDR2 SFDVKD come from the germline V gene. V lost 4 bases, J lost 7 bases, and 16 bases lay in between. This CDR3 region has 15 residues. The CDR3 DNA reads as TGTGCCACCAGTGACTACCCGGGTTCGGGGAATGAGCAGTTCTTC. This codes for CATSDYPGSGNEQFF.

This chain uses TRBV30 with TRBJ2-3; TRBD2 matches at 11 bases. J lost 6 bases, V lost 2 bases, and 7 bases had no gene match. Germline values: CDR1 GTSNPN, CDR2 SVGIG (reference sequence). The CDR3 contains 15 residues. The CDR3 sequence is CAWSKRSGGADTQYF. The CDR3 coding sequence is TGTGCCTGGAGTAAACGTAGCGGGGGGGCGGATACGCAGTATTTT.

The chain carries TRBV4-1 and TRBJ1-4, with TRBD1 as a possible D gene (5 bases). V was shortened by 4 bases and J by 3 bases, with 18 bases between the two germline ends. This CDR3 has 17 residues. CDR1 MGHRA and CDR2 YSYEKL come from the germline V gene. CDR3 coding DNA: TGCGCCAGCAGCCCGGGGGACTTTTTAGGTGCTAATGAAAAACTGTTTTTT. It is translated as CASSPGDFLGANEKLFF.

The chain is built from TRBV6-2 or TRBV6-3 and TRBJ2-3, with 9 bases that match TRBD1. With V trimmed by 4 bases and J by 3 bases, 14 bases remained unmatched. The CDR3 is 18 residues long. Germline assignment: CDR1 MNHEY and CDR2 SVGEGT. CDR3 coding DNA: TGTGCCAGCAGTTCGGGTCCCCAACAGGGGGCTGGTACAGATACGCAGTATTTT. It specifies CASSSGPQQGAGTDTQYF.